This TCR beta chain was profiled in a study of control samples from healthy donors and cancer patients. Assay: immunoSEQ multiplex PCR; the TCRdb copy retains only in-frame clones and omits some. The repertoire includes 35,000 to 55,000 clones, approximately 89% of them detected once, and 20% to 25% sits in the top ten. This CDR3 comprises 14 residues. Germline CDR1 and CDR2: GTSNPN and SVGIG (reference sequence). The V end lost 4 bases, the J end lost 0 bases, and 10 bases lay between the germline ends. The TCR comes from a woman aged 40 to 55 with head and neck cancer. This chain links TRBV30 with TRBJ1-3, with a weak D call TRBD1 (5 bases). The sample taken for sequencing was PBMCs. The CDR3 is CAWKTGDSGNTIYF. CDR3 DNA sequence: TGTGCCTGGAAAACAGGTGACTCTGGAAACACCATATATTTT. The entire variable domain, with the rest obtained from reference TRBV30 and TRBJ1-3, is as follows: SQTIHQWPATLVQPVGSPLSLECTVEGTSNPNLYWYRQAAGRGLQLLFYSVGIGQISSEVPQNLSASRPQDRQFILSSKKLLLSDSGFYLCAWKTGDSGNTIYFGEGSWLTVV.